Listed below are T cell receptor beta chains from one sample, sequenced in a study of T cells in tumors after PD-1 blockade. Profiled with immunoSEQ multiplex PCR; TCRdb holds only in-frame clones, not every one. The sample lists over 10,000 clones, less than 65% occurring once. The input for sequencing was tumor tissue, taken before anti-PD-1 treatment. These receptors all come from a human donor with basal cell carcinoma. Each CDR3 is given without its conserved first and last residue.

TRBV20-1	TRBJ2-7	SARTQGQQY
TRBV5-4	TRBJ2-1	ASIQWGEQF
TRBV5-1	TRBJ1-2	ASSFSGEAVGNYGYT
TRBV5-1	TRBJ2-7	ASSPLGGTYEQY
TRBV5-4	TRBJ2-1	ASSRTGGYNEQF
TRBV5-1	TRBJ1-6	ASSLEDRVGSPLH
TRBV18	TRBJ2-7	ASSPEGGPFGEQY
TRBV5-4	TRBJ1-1	ASSLRGAREAF
TRBV24-1	TRBJ2-5	ATRRGPQETQY
TRBV13	TRBJ1-2	ASSLSGGFDYGYT
TRBV19	TRBJ1-2	ASSEGQASYGYT
TRBV7-8	TRBJ1-1	ASSADATEAF
TRBV20-1	TRBJ1-1	SARLGAF
TRBV7-8	TRBJ2-2	ASSPRTGELF
TRBV7-8	TRBJ2-7	ASSDDRDHEQY
TRBV29-1	TRBJ2-2	SVDVGTGELF
TRBV11-1	TRBJ2-3	ASSLGTPRFMDTQY
TRBV4-3	TRBJ2-3	ASSQDRWDDTQY
TRBV12-3/TRBV12-4	TRBJ2-3	ASSLGSADRRD
TRBV6-2/TRBV6-3	TRBJ2-7	ASSYRQITTSYEQY
TRBV7-6	TRBJ2-3	ASSLGTSGRTDTQY
TRBV30	TRBJ1-2	AWSNLHRGRENGYT
TRBV12-3/TRBV12-4	TRBJ1-1	ASSFRGGTEAF
TRBV18	TRBJ1-1	ASSPRQGYETEAF
TRBV9	TRBJ1-6	ASSPFWGADSPLH
TRBV21-1	TRBJ2-3	ASSKVGGTDEDTQY
TRBV2	TRBJ1-5	ASSVYSNQPQH
TRBV7-9	TRBJ1-4	ASSGWTGATNEKLF
TRBV12-3/TRBV12-4	TRBJ1-5	ASSQGGGQPQH
TRBV11-3	TRBJ2-3	ASRLDRAVTQY
TRBV24-1	TRBJ2-1	ATSDGDRGLYEQF
TRBV5-6	TRBJ2-7	ASSGGTGGISYEQY
TRBV6-6	TRBJ1-5	ASSYFGQQPQH
TRBV5-5	TRBJ2-6	ASSLVGQSGANVLT
TRBV7-2	TRBJ2-1	ASSLRDRGSYNEQF
TRBV10-3	TRBJ1-1	AIAPGRSTEAF
TRBV4-2	TRBJ2-1	ASSQAGGLTYNEQF
TRBV19	TRBJ2-5	ASSPLTGETQETQY
TRBV4-3	TRBJ1-3	ASSQDTSRNTIY
TRBV11-3	TRBJ2-4	ASSSDRASKNIQY
TRBV7-8	TRBJ1-5	ASSLVWTMDGINQPQH